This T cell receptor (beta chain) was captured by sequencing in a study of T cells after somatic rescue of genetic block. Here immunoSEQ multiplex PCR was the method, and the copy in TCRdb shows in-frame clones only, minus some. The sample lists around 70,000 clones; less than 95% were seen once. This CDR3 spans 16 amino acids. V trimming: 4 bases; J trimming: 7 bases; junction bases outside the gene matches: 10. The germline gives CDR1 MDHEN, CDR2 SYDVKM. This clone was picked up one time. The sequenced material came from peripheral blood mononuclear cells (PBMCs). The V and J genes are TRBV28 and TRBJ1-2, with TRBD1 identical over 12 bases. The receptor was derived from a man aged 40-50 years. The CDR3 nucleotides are TGTGCCAGCAGTTCTATACTTGGGACAGGGGGCTTTGGCTACACCTTC. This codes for CASSSILGTGGFGYTF.